Listed here are 16 T cell receptor beta chains from one sample, sequenced in a study of blood T cells in healthy people across ages (dated by TCRdb to between 2014 and 2017). Libraries were constructed by 5' RACE. A second PCR of roughly 7 to 12 cycles was performed with a sample-barcoded 5' primer and a J-beta primer mix. TCRdb's own reprocessing of the public reads used fastp at Q25 and MiXCR and kept productive beta chains. CDR3 protein duplicates are merged, each entry listing the most common genes and DNA. This sample is represented by 1.5 million to 2 million distinct CDR3 sequences; approximately 39% of them were singletons. The leading ten clones occupy under 25% of the sample. The sample was blood. All receptors derive from a human donor in good health.

The J gene is TRBJ2-7, the V gene TRBV29-1; unclear D gene. V shed 5 bases and J shed 3 bases, with 20 bases lying between them. Per the germline V gene, CDR1 is SQVTM and CDR2 is ANQGSEA. This CDR3 comprises 15 residues. DNA for the CDR3: TGCAGCGTTACCACTACCGGCCGGAAAAACTACGAGCAGTACTTC. This gives the protein CSVTTTGRKNYEQYF.

V is TRBV7-2 and J is TRBJ2-2; weak D call: TRBD1 (5 bases). The CDR3 contains 18 residues. Trimming removed 5 bases at V and 2 bases at J, with 21 bases between. Per germline, CDR1 SGHTA and CDR2 FQGNSA. The CDR3 here is CASSPRWAGLANTGELFF. DNA for the CDR3: TGTGCCAGCAGCCCCCGGTGGGCAGGGCTGGCTAACACCGGGGAGCTGTTTTTT.

The chain couples TRBV27 to TRBJ2-1; perhaps D is TRBD1 or TRBD2 (5 bases each). The ends were cut back, 8 bases at V and 3 bases at J, with 11 bases in the middle. Germline V gene sequence: CDR1 MNHEY, CDR2 SMNVEV (reference sequence). This CDR3 is 13 amino acids long. The DNA for the CDR3 is TGTGCCAGCGGCCGGGACGGCTACAATGAGCAGTTCTTC. Its protein product is CASGRDGYNEQFF.

The CDR3 DNA sequence: TGTGCCAGCAGTTCCACCCAGGGGTACCCCTACGAGCAGTACTTC. Protein sequence: CASSSTQGYPYEQYF. This sequence joins TRBV28 and TRBJ2-7; perhaps TRBD1 as D (6 bases). V was pared by 4 bases and J by 2 bases, with 15 bases between. This CDR3 is 15 amino acids long. Germline V gives CDR1 MDHEN, CDR2 SYDVKM.

The chain links TRBV7-2 to TRBJ2-1; D not resolved. Between the trimmed V and J ends, which lost 0 bases and 13 bases, there was a span of 13 bases. From germline, CDR1 is SGHTA and CDR2 FQGNSA. The CDR3 is 13 amino acids. As DNA, the CDR3 is TGTGCCAGCAGCTTAGCACGTGAAGAGACCCAGTTCTTC. Amino acids: CASSLAREETQFF.

The gene calls are TRBV15 and TRBJ2-7, with 8 bases matching TRBD1. The V gene's germline CDR1 is LNHNV and CDR2 YYDKDF (reference sequence). The CDR3 loop spans 14 amino acids. V shed 8 bases and J 1 base; nucleotides not matched to a gene: 7. This CDR3 reads CATGKTGGSYEQYF. The CDR3 coding sequence is TGTGCCACCGGAAAAACAGGGGGATCCTACGAGCAGTACTTC.

V gene TRBV9 combines with J gene TRBJ2-5; 7 nucleotides line up with TRBD2. CDR1 SGDLS and CDR2 YYNGEE come from the germline V gene. The CDR3 extends over 16 amino acids. J gave up 0 bases and V 3 bases, and 8 bases lay outside the gene matches. The CDR3 here is CASSEGSAGNQETQYF. Here the CDR3 DNA reads TGTGCCAGCAGCGAGGGGTCAGCGGGGAACCAAGAGACCCAGTACTTC.

The sample holds a few counts of this clonotype. The gene calls are TRBV7-2 and TRBJ2-1; D unresolved. The CDR3 is 12 residues long. Germline CDR1 SGHTA, CDR2 FQGNSA. V shed 4 bases and J shed 9 bases, with 10 bases lying between them. In nucleotides, the CDR3 is TGTGCCAGCAGCTGGACGGCGGCTGAGCAGTTCTTC. Protein: CASSWTAAEQFF.

The V call is TRBV6-5, the J call TRBJ2-7, with D perhaps given as TRBD1 or TRBD2 (5 bases each). Germline V lookup: CDR1 MNHEY, CDR2 SVGAGI. The V end was cut by 0 bases, the J end by 0 bases, with 12 bases between. This CDR3 is 16 amino acids long. The CDR3 DNA sequence: TGTGCCAGCAGTTACTCTCTAGGGACCAGCTCCTACGAGCAGTACTTC. The encoded protein is CASSYSLGTSSYEQYF.

This clonotype has ten or more counts. The rearrangement joins TRBV29-1 to TRBJ2-7; 9 nucleotides agree with TRBD1. The CDR3 contains 14 residues. CDR1 is SQVTM and CDR2 is ANQGSEA in the germline V gene. Trimming removed 6 bases from V and 3 bases from J; junction bases left unmatched: 9. DNA for the CDR3: TGCAGCGTCGCGGACAGGGGAGTTAACTACGAGCAGTACTTC. Translating it yields CSVADRGVNYEQYF.

The genes are TRBV5-1 and TRBJ2-5, with D maybe TRBD2 (5 bases). The germline CDR1 and CDR2 sequences are SGHRS and YFSETQ. V was cut by 4 bases and J by 1 base, with 11 bases left in between. This CDR3 is built from 14 residues. CDR3 in DNA: TGCGCCAGCAGCCGAGGGTCTGTCCAAGAGACCCAGTACTTC. Translated, it gives CASSRGSVQETQYF.

This clonotype has a handful of counts. The CDR3 reads CSSIGPGLYGYTF. The DNA for the CDR3 is TGCAGCTCCATTGGCCCAGGCCTCTATGGCTACACCTTC. This sequence joins TRBV29-1 and TRBJ1-2; no clear D gene. V shed 8 bases and J shed 4 bases, with 17 bases lying between them. Per germline, CDR1 SQVTM and CDR2 ANQGSEA. This CDR3 has 13 residues.

V usage is TRBV27 and J usage is TRBJ1-2, with TRBD1 matching 9 bases. The CDR3 contains 15 residues. Germline CDR1 is MNHEY and CDR2 is SMNVEV (reference sequence). Unmatched junction bases numbered 7, after V lost 4 bases and J lost 4 bases. The CDR3 coding sequence is TGTGCCAGCAGTTCAATCGACAGGGGGTTCTATGGCTACACCTTC. It encodes CASSSIDRGFYGYTF.

This clonotype was seen only a few times. V usage is TRBV5-1 and J usage is TRBJ1-3, with D unclear. CDR1 and CDR2 from the germline V gene are SGHRS and YFSETQ. The CDR3 runs 15 residues. Trimming removed 3 bases at V and 3 bases at J, with 13 bases between. CDR3: CASSSGRASGNTIYF. CDR3 coding DNA: TGCGCCAGCAGCTCTGGACGCGCTAGTGGAAACACCATATATTTT.

This clonotype came up a few times. The J gene is TRBJ2-1, the V gene TRBV5-4; 7 bases agree with TRBD1. This CDR3 comprises 17 residues. V dropped 6 bases and J dropped 3; count of bases not matched to a gene: 15. The germline V gene has CDR1 SGHNT and CDR2 YYREEE (reference sequence). Here the CDR3 reads CASTIFRDRQNYNEQFF. The CDR3 DNA reads as TGTGCCAGCACCATATTTCGGGACAGACAAAACTACAATGAGCAGTTCTTC. Combining the CDR3 with reference TRBV5-4 and TRBJ2-1 gives the whole variable domain ETGVTQSPTHLIKTRGQQVTLRCSSQSGHNTVSWYQQALGQGPQFIFQYYREEENGRGNFPPRFSGLQFPNYSSELNVNALELDDSALYLCASTIFRDRQNYNEQFFGPGTRLTVL.

The J gene is TRBJ2-1, the V gene TRBV20-1; perhaps D is TRBD1 or TRBD2 (5 bases each). Germline CDR1 is DFQATT and CDR2 is SNEGSKA (reference sequence). V dropped 3 bases and J dropped 4 bases, with 13 bases sitting between them. The CDR3 totals 14 residues. The CDR3: CSASWGSRYNEQFF. The CDR3 DNA is TGCAGTGCTAGTTGGGGGTCGAGGTACAATGAGCAGTTCTTC.